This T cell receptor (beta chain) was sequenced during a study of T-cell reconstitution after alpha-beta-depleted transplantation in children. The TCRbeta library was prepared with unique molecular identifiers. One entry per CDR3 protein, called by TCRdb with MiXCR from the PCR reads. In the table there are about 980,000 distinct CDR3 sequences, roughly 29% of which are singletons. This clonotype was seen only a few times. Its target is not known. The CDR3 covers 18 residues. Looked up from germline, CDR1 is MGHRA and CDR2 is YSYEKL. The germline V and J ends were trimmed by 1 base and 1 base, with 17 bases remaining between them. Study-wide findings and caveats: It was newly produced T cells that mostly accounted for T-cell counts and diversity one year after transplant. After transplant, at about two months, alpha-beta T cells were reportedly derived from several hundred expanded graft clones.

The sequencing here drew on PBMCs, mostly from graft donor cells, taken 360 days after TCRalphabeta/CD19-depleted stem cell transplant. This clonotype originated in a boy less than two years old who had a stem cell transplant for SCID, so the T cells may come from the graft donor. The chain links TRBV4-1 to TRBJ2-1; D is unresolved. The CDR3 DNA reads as TGCGCCAGCAGCCAAGGTGGTTCGCCGGGTTTGTCCTACAATGAGCAGTTCTTC. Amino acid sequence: CASSQGGSPGLSYNEQFF.